This T cell receptor beta chain was found in a study of T cells after posttransplantation cyclophosphamide. Per the germline V gene, CDR1 is SGHRS and CDR2 is YFSETQ. The CDR3 has 15 amino acids. V was shortened by 6 bases and J by 8 bases, with 20 bases between the two germline ends. This clone was seen repeatedly, ten times or more. Using immunoSEQ multiplex PCR, the repertoire was profiled, and TCRdb retains in-frame clones only, with some absent. Singletons are absent from the sample, which has some 40,000 clones. This clonotype was sampled from a man aged 50 or older in good health, CMV-negative, and a related stem cell transplant donor. The source material was PBMCs. This chain uses TRBV5-1 with TRBJ1-4, with D perhaps matching TRBD1 (6 bases). The CDR3 DNA is TGCGCCAGCAATCTTGGGGGCTATGAACTGGAAAAACTGTTTTTT. It translates to CASNLGGYELEKLFF.